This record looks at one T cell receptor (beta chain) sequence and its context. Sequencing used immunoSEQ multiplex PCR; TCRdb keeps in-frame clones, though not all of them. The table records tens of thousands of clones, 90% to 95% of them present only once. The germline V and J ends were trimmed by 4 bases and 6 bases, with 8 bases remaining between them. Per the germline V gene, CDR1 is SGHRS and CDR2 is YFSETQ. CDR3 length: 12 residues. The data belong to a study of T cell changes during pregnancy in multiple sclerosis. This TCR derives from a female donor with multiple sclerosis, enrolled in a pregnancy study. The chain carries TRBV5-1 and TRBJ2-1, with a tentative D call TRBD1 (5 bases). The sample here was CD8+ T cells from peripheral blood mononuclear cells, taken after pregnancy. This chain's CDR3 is CASSIDSNEQFF. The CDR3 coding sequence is TGCGCCAGCAGCATCGACAGCAATGAGCAGTTCTTC.